Shown below are 25 T cell receptor beta chains from a single sample sequenced in a study of blood T cell repertoires in COVID-19. TCRdb's table, derived via immunoSEQ multiplex PCR, lists solely in-frame clones and lacks some. The sample gives over 300,000 clones, about 85% of which show up once; approximately 5% is in the top ten. The sequencing input was PBMCs or T cells enriched from blood (not recorded which). Every receptor here comes from a woman aged 30 to 39 who had recovered from COVID-19.

The genes are TRBV11-2 and TRBJ2-1; 8 bases map to TRBD2. The CDR3 extends over 15 amino acids. Germline V gene lookup returns CDR1 SGHAT and CDR2 FQNNGV. The trim removed 4 bases at V and 7 bases at J, leaving 9 bases unmatched. Written as DNA, the CDR3 is TGTGCCAGCAGCTCCTCGGGACTAGGCACTAATGAGCAGTTCTTC. This encodes CASSSSGLGTNEQFF.

The chain is built from TRBV5-1 and TRBJ1-2; D is unclear. Germline CDR1 reads SGHRS; CDR2 reads YFSETQ. Trimming shortened V by 0 bases and J by 6 bases, and 12 bases separated the two germline ends. CDR3 length equals 14 residues. The CDR3 nucleotides read TGCGCCAGCAGCTTGGCCGCGACCCGGGATGGCTACACCTTC. Translation gives CASSLAATRDGYTF.

The rearrangement links TRBV7-9 to TRBJ1-3; D perhaps matches TRBD1 (5 bases). The CDR3 contains 15 residues. V shed 3 bases and J shed 2 bases, with 11 bases lying between them. The V gene's germline CDR1 is SEHNR and CDR2 FQNEAQ (reference sequence). For the CDR3, the DNA is TGTGCCAGCAGCTTGGGAGGGGCCGCTGGAAACACCATATATTTT. Amino acids: CASSLGGAAGNTIYF.

The rearrangement joins TRBV2 to TRBJ2-7, with a weak D call TRBD2 (5 bases). V lost 4 bases and J 3 bases, leaving 10 bases between the germline ends. This CDR3 has 13 amino acids. Germline CDR1 and CDR2: SNHLY and FYNNEI. The CDR3 DNA reads TGTGCCAGCAGTGTGGACGGGAACTACGAGCAGTACTTC. Protein: CASSVDGNYEQYF.

This chain uses TRBV15 with TRBJ1-2, with TRBD1 matching 11 bases. Looked up from germline, CDR1 is LNHNV and CDR2 is YYDKDF (reference sequence). The CDR3 consists of 14 residues. V dropped 2 bases and J dropped 6; count of bases not matched to a gene: 2. CDR3 loop: CATSRPGQGDGYTF. In nucleotides, the CDR3 is TGTGCCACCAGCAGACCGGGACAGGGGGATGGCTACACCTTC. The entire variable domain, with the rest obtained from reference TRBV15 and TRBJ1-2, is as follows: DAMVIQNPRYQVTQFGKPVTLSCSQTLNHNVMYWYQQKSSQAPKLLFHYYDKDFNNEADTPDNFQSRRPNTSFCFLDIRSPGLGDTAMYLCATSRPGQGDGYTFGSGTRLTVV.

The chain is built from TRBV6-5 and TRBJ1-1; perhaps TRBD1 as D (6 bases). The V end was cut by 2 bases, the J end by 1 base, with 11 bases between. This CDR3 region has 15 residues. Germline CDR1 reads MNHEY; CDR2 reads SVGAGI. CDR3 in amino acids: CASSYRGQKNTEAFF. The CDR3, as DNA: TGTGCCAGCAGTTACCGTGGACAGAAGAACACTGAAGCTTTCTTT.

This clone was recorded once. One junction end disagrees with the germline gene, perhaps due to a read error. The V and J genes are TRBV13 and TRBJ1-2; 8 bases are a match to TRBD1. This CDR3 is built from 15 residues. CDR1 and CDR2 from the germline V gene are PRHDT and FYEKMQ (reference sequence). CDR3 in DNA: TGTGCCAGCAGCTTAGAAGACAGGGGTAACTATAGCTACACCTTC. Protein: CASSLEDRGNYSYTF.

V gene TRBV10-3 combines with J gene TRBJ1-5; 10 bases line up with TRBD1. Germline loops: CDR1 ENHRY, CDR2 SYGVKD. Unmatched junction bases numbered 6, after V lost 6 bases and J lost 4 bases. This CDR3 is 15 amino acids long. CDR3 sequence: CAIREGTGENQPQHF. Here the CDR3 DNA reads TGTGCCATCAGGGAAGGGACAGGGGAAAATCAGCCCCAGCATTTT.

The chain joins TRBV7-2 to TRBJ1-4, with 8 nucleotides matching TRBD1. This CDR3 is 16 amino acids long. The germline V gene encodes CDR1 SGHTA and CDR2 FQGNSA. The V gene end was trimmed by 0 bases and the J gene end by 5 bases; junction bases not matched to a gene: 5. As DNA, the CDR3 is TGTGCCAGCAGCTTAGCCCATACAGGGGGAAATGAAAAACTGTTTTTT. The encoded protein is CASSLAHTGGNEKLFF.

This sequence joins TRBV6-5 and TRBJ2-7, with D possibly TRBD2 on 7 matching bases. Per germline, CDR1 MNHEY and CDR2 SVGAGI. The V end lost 3 bases, the J end lost 5 bases, and 17 bases lay between the germline ends. The CDR3 loop spans 15 amino acids. In DNA form, the CDR3 reads TGTGCCAGCAGTTATCAACCCGCGGGGGCTAACGAGCAGTACTTC. The encoded protein is CASSYQPAGANEQYF.

V and J are TRBV11-2 and TRBJ2-1; 16 nucleotides agree with TRBD2. Germline V gene lookup returns CDR1 SGHAT and CDR2 FQNNGV. This CDR3 comprises 17 residues. The V and J ends lost 4 bases and 6 bases, in that order; junction bases with no gene match: 6. The CDR3 nucleotides read TGTGCCAGCAGCTCGGGACTAGCGGGGGGGCCTGCCAATGAGCAGTTCTTC. It encodes CASSSGLAGGPANEQFF.

The J gene is TRBJ1-2, the V gene TRBV19, with a tentative D call TRBD1 (6 bases). The ends were cut back, 7 bases at V and 4 bases at J, with 13 bases in the middle. CDR1 LNHDA and CDR2 SQIVND come from the germline V gene (reference sequence). The CDR3 length is 13 residues. CDR3 amino acids: CASTTGGGYGYTF. As DNA, the CDR3 is TGTGCCAGTACCACGGGGGGCGGCTATGGCTACACCTTC. Variable domain in full (rest from reference TRBV19 and TRBJ1-2): DGGITQSPKYLFRKEGQNVTLSCEQNLNHDAMYWYRQDPGQGLRLIYYSQIVNDFQKGDIAEGYSVSREKKESFPLTVTSAQKNPTAFYLCASTTGGGYGYTFGSGTRLTVV.

The chain has TRBV27 and TRBJ2-3; 9 bases map to TRBD1. The germline V gene encodes CDR1 MNHEY and CDR2 SMNVEV (reference sequence). Trimming at V came to 4 bases and at J to 0 bases, leaving 8 bases not matched to a gene. This CDR3 has 17 amino acids. The CDR3 coding sequence is TGTGCCAGCAGTTCCTATACCGGGACAGGGAGCACAGATACGCAGTATTTT. This sequence encodes CASSSYTGTGSTDTQYF.

The CDR3 sequence is CATRTVTDTQYF. Here the CDR3 DNA reads TGTGCCACGAGGACAGTCACAGATACGCAGTATTTT. The chain carries TRBV7-9 and TRBJ2-3, with D possibly TRBD1 on 6 matching bases. CDR1 and CDR2 (germline): SEHNR, FQNEAQ (reference sequence). The V end lost 10 bases, the J end lost 2 bases, and 10 bases lay between the germline ends. CDR3 length: 12 residues.

The chain joins TRBV10-3 to TRBJ1-3; a possible D gene is TRBD1 (5 bases). This CDR3 has 13 residues. Germline assignment: CDR1 ENHRY and CDR2 SYGVKD. Trimming shortened V by 10 bases and J by 10 bases, and 20 bases separated the two germline ends. DNA for the CDR3: TGTGCCACCGGACAAACTGAGAGTGTTACCATATATTTT. The encoded protein is CATGQTESVTIYF.

V gene TRBV11-2 combines with J gene TRBJ2-3; D is perhaps TRBD1 (6 bases). CDR1 is SGHAT and CDR2 is FQNNGV in the germline V gene. This CDR3 is built from 14 residues. V gave up 5 bases and J gave up 1 base, with 10 bases separating them. CDR3 sequence (DNA): TGTGCCAGCAGCCCCCGACAGGGCACAGATACGCAGTATTTT. Translating it yields CASSPRQGTDTQYF. Together with reference TRBV11-2 and TRBJ2-3, the CDR3 gives the full variable domain: EAGVAQSPRYKIIEKRQSVAFWCNPISGHATLYWYQQILGQGPKLLIQFQNNGVVDDSQLPKDRFSAERLKGVDSTLKIQPAKLEDSAVYLCASSPRQGTDTQYFGPGTRLTVL.

There are a few counts of this clone. This sequence joins TRBV5-4 and TRBJ2-1, with D perhaps matching TRBD2 (5 bases). Germline assignment: CDR1 SGHNT and CDR2 YYREEE (reference sequence). V lost 4 bases and J lost 10, with 12 bases in between. This CDR3 has 12 amino acids. CDR3 nucleotides: TGTGCCAGCAGCGGCGACGGGAACGAGCAGTTCTTC. Protein product: CASSGDGNEQFF.

The CDR3 spells CASSTQGWTDTQYF. The CDR3 region has the DNA TGTGCCAGTAGTACACAGGGTTGGACAGATACGCAGTATTTT. This chain links TRBV19 with TRBJ2-3; D is perhaps TRBD1 (6 bases). The CDR3 sequence is 14 residues long. Trimming cost V 4 bases and J 3 bases, with 11 bases left between them. The germline CDR1 and CDR2 sequences are LNHDA and SQIVND (reference sequence). The whole variable domain, filled in from reference TRBV19 and TRBJ2-3, reads DGGITQSPKYLFRKEGQNVTLSCEQNLNHDAMYWYRQDPGQGLRLIYYSQIVNDFQKGDIAEGYSVSREKKESFPLTVTSAQKNPTAFYLCASSTQGWTDTQYFGPGTRLTVL.

The chain employs TRBV9 and TRBJ2-1, with 7 bases matching TRBD1. The germline V gene encodes CDR1 SGDLS and CDR2 YYNGEE. The CDR3 extends over 15 amino acids. Trimming took 4 bases from V and 3 from J; bases not matched to a gene: 7. The CDR3 protein is CASSPTGTVYNEQFF. In DNA, the CDR3 is TGTGCCAGCAGCCCCACAGGGACAGTCTACAATGAGCAGTTCTTC. The entire variable domain, with the rest obtained from reference TRBV9 and TRBJ2-1, is as follows: DSGVTQTPKHLITATGQRVTLRCSPRSGDLSVYWYQQSLDQGLQFLIQYYNGEERAKGNILERFSAQQFPDLHSELNLSSLELGDSALYFCASSPTGTVYNEQFFGPGTRLTVL.

The gene calls are TRBV5-6 and TRBJ1-2, with 8 positions matching TRBD1. Germline trimming cut 1 base from V and 4 bases from J; bases unmatched to any gene: 12. Germline loops: CDR1 SGHDT, CDR2 YYEEEE. This CDR3 has 17 residues. CDR3 sequence (DNA): TGTGCCAGCAGCTTGCAGGCCACAGGGGGTTGGGGCTATGGCTACACCTTC. It encodes CASSLQATGGWGYGYTF.

This clone has only a few counts. The V gene is TRBV30, the J gene TRBJ1-6; 12 bases align to TRBD1. The CDR3 sequence is 17 residues long. Looked up from germline, CDR1 is GTSNPN and CDR2 is SVGIG (reference sequence). J gave up 2 bases and V 3 bases, and 5 bases lay outside the gene matches. The CDR3 nucleotides are TGTGCCTGGAGCCCAGGGACAGGGGGCGCCTATAATTCACCCCTCCACTTT. The encoded protein is CAWSPGTGGAYNSPLHF.

The CDR3 region is CASTGSNRGPGVDEQYF. CDR3 DNA: TGTGCCAGCACCGGAAGTAACAGGGGGCCCGGGGTGGACGAGCAGTACTTC. V gene TRBV27 combines with J gene TRBJ2-7; 9 bases align to TRBD1. Trimming at V came to 7 bases and at J to 5 bases, leaving 18 bases not matched to a gene. Per the germline V gene, CDR1 is MNHEY and CDR2 is SMNVEV (reference sequence). The CDR3 covers 17 residues.

The rearrangement links TRBV2 to TRBJ2-7, with 12 positions matching TRBD2. This CDR3 spans 15 amino acids. Looked up from germline, CDR1 is SNHLY and CDR2 is FYNNEI. Germline trimming cut 6 bases from V and 1 base from J; bases unmatched to any gene: 4. The CDR3 region has the DNA TGTGCCAGCAGACCTCTAGCGGGGGGGTCCTACGAGCAGTACTTC. This sequence encodes CASRPLAGGSYEQYF.

The chain uses TRBV14 and TRBJ2-7, with a possible D match to TRBD1 (6 bases). CDR1 SGHDN and CDR2 FVKESK come from the germline V gene. Trimming took 1 base from V and 5 from J, leaving 12 bases between them. This CDR3 has 14 residues. The CDR3 nucleotides read TGTGCCAGCAGCCAAGCACGACAGGCAAACGAGCAGTACTTC. It translates to CASSQARQANEQYF.

The CDR3 sequence is CASNPGQIVANYGYTF. DNA for the CDR3: TGTGCCAGCAACCCCGGACAGATAGTCGCTAACTATGGCTACACCTTC. The chain recombines TRBV9 with TRBJ1-2, with D perhaps TRBD1 (6 bases). Deletions cut 6 bases from V and 0 bases from J, with 18 bases between. From germline, CDR1 is SGDLS and CDR2 YYNGEE. This CDR3 region has 16 residues.